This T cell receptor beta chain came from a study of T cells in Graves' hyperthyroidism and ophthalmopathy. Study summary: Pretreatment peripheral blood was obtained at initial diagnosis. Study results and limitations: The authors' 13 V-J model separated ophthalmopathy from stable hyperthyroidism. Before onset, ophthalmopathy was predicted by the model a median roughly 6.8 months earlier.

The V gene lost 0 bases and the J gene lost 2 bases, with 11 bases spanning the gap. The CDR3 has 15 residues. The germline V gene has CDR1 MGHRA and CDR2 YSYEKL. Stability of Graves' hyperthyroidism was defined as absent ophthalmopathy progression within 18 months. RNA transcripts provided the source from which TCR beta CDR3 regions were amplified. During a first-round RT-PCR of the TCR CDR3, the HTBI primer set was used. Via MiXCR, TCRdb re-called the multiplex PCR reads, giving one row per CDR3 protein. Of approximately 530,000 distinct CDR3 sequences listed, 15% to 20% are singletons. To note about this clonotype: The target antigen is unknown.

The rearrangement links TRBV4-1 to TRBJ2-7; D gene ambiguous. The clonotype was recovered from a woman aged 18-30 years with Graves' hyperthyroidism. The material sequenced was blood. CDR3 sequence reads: CASSQDSSGTYEQYF. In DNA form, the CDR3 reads TGCGCCAGCAGCCAAGACTCGTCAGGCACCTACGAGCAGTACTTC.